The clone carrying this T cell receptor (beta chain) turned up a few times. The ends were cut back, 4 bases at V and 0 bases at J, with 11 bases in the middle. The CDR3 totals 15 residues. Per the germline V gene, CDR1 is MNHEY and CDR2 is SMNVEV (reference sequence). This sample is part of a study of molecular identifiers for immune sequencing clone quantification. TCRdb passed the PCR reads through MiXCR, listing each CDR3 protein once. This table has 550,000 to 750,000 distinct CDR3 sequences, 15% to 20% appearing once. The source material was naive CD8+ T cells from blood, with Jurkat cell RNA spiked in. As for subset: FACS-sorted CD8+CD4-CCR7+CD45RA+ naive T cells. The chain is built from TRBV27 and TRBJ2-3; D is ambiguous. The sequence came from a human donor in good health. Some libraries in this study had Jurkat cell RNA spiked in. Here the CDR3 reads CASSWNRESTDTQYF. CDR3 DNA: TGTGCCAGCAGTTGGAACAGAGAAAGCACAGATACGCAGTATTTT.